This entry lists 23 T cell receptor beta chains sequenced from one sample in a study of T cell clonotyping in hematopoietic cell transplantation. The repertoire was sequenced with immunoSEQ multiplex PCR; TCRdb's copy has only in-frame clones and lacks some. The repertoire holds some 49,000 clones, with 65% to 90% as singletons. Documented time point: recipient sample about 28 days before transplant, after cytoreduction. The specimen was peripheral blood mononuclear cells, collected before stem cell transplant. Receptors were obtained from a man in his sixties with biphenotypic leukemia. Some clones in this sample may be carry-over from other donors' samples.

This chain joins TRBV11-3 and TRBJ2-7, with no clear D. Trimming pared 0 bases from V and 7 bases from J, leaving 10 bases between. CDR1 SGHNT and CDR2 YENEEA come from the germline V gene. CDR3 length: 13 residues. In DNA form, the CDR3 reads TGTGCCAGCAGCTTAGAGAGTAGGAGTGAGCAGTACTTC. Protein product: CASSLESRSEQYF. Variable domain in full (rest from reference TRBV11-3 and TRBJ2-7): EAGVVQSPRYKIIEKKQPVAFWCNPISGHNTLYWYLQNLGQGPELLIRYENEEAVDDSQLPKDRFSAERLKGVDSTLKIQPAELGDSAVYLCASSLESRSEQYFGPGTRLTVT.

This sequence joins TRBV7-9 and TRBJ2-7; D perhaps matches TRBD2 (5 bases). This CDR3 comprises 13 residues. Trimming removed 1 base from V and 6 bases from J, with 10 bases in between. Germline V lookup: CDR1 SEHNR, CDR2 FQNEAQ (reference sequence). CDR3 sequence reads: CASSLVFGVEQYF. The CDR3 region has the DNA TGTGCCAGCAGCTTAGTGTTCGGGGTCGAGCAGTACTTC.

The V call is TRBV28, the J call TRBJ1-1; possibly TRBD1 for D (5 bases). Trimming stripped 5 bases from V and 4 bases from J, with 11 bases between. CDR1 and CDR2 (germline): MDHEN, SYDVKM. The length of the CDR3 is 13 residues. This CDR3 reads CASSPQRGTEAFF. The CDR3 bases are TGTGCCAGCAGTCCACAGAGGGGCACTGAAGCTTTCTTT.

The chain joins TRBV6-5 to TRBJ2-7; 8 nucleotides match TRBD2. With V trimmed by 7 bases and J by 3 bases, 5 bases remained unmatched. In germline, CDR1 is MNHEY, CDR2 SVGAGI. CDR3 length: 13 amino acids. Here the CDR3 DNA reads TGTGCCAGCAAAGGGACTAGAGGCTACGAGCAGTACTTC. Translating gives CASKGTRGYEQYF.

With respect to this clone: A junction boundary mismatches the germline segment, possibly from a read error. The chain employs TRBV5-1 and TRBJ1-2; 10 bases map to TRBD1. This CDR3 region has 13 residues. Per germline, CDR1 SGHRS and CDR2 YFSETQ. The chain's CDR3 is CATRQGAGYRYTF. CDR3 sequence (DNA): TGCGCCACAAGACAGGGGGCCGGCTATCGCTACACCTTC. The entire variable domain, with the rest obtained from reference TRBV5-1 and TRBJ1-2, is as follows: KAGVTQTPRYLIKTRGQQVTLSCSPISGHRSVSWYQQTPGQGLQFLFEYFSETQRNKGNFPGRFSGRQFSNSRSEMNVSTLELGDSALYLCATRQGAGYRYTFGSGTRLTVV.

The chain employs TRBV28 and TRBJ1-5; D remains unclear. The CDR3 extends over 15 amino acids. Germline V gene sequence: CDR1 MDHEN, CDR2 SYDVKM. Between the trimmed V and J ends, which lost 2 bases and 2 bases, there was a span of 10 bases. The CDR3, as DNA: TGTGCCAGCAGTTTACTGTCAACTGGCAATCAGCCCCAGCATTTT. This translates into CASSLLSTGNQPQHF.

The CDR3 region has the DNA TGTGCCTGGAGTGTACGGCTAGCGGGAGCGAATGAGCAGTTCTTC. Protein: CAWSVRLAGANEQFF. The V gene is TRBV30, the J gene TRBJ2-1; the match to TRBD2 covers 10 bases. CDR1 GTSNPN and CDR2 SVGIG come from the germline V gene (reference sequence). After removal of 0 bases from V and 7 bases from J, the junction contained 6 bases not matched to a gene. This CDR3 is 15 amino acids long.

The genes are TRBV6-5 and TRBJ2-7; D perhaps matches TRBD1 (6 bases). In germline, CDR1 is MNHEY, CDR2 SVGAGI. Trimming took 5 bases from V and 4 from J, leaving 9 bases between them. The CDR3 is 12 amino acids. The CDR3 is CASSEQGYEQYF. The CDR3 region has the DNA TGTGCCAGCAGTGAACAGGGTTACGAGCAGTACTTC.

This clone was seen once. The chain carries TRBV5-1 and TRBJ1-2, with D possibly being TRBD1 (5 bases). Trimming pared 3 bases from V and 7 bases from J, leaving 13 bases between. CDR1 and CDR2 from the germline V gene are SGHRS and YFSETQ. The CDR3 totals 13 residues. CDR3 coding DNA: TGCGCCAGCAGCTCGGGGGATCAGGGTGGCTACACCTTC. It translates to CASSSGDQGGYTF.

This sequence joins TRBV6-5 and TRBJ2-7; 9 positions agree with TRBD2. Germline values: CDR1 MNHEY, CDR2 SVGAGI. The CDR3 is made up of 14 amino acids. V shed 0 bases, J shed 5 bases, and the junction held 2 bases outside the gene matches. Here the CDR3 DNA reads TGTGCCAGCAGTTACTCCGGACTAGCGAACGAGCAGTACTTC. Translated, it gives CASSYSGLANEQYF.

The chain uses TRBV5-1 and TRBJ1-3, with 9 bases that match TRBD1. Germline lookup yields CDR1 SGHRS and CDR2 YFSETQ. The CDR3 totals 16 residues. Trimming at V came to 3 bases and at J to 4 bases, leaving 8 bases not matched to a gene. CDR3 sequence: CASSSSGTGNGNTIYF. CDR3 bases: TGCGCCAGCAGCTCCTCCGGGACAGGGAACGGAAACACCATATATTTT.

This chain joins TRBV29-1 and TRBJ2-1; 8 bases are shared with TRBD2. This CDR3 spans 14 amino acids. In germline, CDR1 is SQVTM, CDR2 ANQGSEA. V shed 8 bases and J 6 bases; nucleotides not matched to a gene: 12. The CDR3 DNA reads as TGCAGCCTCCGAGGGGCGGGAGGTCTCAATGAGCAGTTCTTC. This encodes CSLRGAGGLNEQFF.

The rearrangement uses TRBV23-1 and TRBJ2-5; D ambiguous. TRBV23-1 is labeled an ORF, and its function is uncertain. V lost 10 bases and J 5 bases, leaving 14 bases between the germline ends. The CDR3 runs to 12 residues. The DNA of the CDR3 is TGCGCCACCCGAGCCGGTGCGGAGACCCAGTACTTC. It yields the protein CATRAGAETQYF.

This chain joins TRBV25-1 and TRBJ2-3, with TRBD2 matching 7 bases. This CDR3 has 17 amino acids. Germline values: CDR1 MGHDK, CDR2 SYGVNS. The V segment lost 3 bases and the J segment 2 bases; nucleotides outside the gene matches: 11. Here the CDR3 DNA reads TGTGCCAGCAGTGAGAGGGGAGGGGAACTCTTCACAGATACGCAGTATTTT. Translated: CASSERGGELFTDTQYF.

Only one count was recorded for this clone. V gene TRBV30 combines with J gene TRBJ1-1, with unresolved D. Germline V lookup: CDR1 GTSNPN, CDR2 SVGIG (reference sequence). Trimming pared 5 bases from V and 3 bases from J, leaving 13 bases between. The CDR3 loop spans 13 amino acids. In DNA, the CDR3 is TGTGCCTGGTCGAAGGCGAGGGACACTGAAGCTTTCTTT. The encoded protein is CAWSKARDTEAFF.

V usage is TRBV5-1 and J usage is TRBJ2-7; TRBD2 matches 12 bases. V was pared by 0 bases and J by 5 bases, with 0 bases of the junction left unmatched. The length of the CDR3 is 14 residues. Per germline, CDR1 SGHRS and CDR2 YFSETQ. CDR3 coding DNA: TGCGCCAGCAGCTTGGGACTAGCGGGAGACGAGCAGTACTTC. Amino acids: CASSLGLAGDEQYF.

The CDR3 DNA is TGTGCCTGGAGTGTGCAACGACAAAGTGAGCAGTTCTTC. This codes for CAWSVQRQSEQFF. The genes are TRBV30 and TRBJ2-1; D unclear. The CDR3 contains 13 residues. Trimming took 0 bases from V and 9 from J, leaving 12 bases between them. CDR1 is GTSNPN and CDR2 is SVGIG in the germline V gene (reference sequence).

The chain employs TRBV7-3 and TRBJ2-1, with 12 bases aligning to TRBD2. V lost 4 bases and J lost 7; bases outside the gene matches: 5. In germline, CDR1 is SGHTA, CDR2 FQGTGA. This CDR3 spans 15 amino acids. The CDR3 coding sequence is TGTGCCAGCAGCTCGACTAGCGGGGGCGTTAATGAGCAGTTCTTC. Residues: CASSSTSGGVNEQFF.

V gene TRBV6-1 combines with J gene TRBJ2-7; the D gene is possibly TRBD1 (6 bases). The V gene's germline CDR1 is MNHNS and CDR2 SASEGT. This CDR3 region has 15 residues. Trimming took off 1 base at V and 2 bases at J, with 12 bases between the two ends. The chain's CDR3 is CASSEEGDGAYEQYF. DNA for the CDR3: TGTGCCAGCAGTGAAGAGGGGGACGGAGCCTACGAGCAGTACTTC.

The chain's CDR3 is CASSPGQGWYDRELFF. Here the CDR3 DNA reads TGTGCCAGCAGCCCAGGACAGGGGTGGTATGACCGGGAGCTGTTTTTT. The chain couples TRBV7-8 to TRBJ2-2; 9 bases are a match to TRBD1. This CDR3 region has 16 residues. Unmatched junction bases numbered 13, after V lost 5 bases and J lost 9 bases. Germline V gives CDR1 SGHVS, CDR2 FQNEAQ.

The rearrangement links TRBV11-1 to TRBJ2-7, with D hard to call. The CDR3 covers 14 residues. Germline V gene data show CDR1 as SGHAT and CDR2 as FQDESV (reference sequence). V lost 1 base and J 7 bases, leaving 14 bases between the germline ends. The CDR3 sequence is CASSLEMPPAEQYF. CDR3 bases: TGTGCCAGCAGCTTAGAGATGCCCCCAGCTGAGCAGTACTTC.

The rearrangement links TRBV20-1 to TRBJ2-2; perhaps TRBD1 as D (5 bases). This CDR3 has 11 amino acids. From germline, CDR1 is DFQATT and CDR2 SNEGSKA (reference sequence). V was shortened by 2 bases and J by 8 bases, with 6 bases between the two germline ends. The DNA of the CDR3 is TGCAGTGCTAGAAGGACAGGGGAGCTGTTTTTT. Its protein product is CSARRTGELFF.

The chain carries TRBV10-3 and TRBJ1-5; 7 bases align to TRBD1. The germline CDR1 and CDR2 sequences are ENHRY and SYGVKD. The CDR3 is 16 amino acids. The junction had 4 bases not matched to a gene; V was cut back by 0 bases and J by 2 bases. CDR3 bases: TGTGCCATCAGTGAGTCGAGGACAGGAGGCAATCAGCCCCAGCATTTT. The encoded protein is CAISESRTGGNQPQHF.